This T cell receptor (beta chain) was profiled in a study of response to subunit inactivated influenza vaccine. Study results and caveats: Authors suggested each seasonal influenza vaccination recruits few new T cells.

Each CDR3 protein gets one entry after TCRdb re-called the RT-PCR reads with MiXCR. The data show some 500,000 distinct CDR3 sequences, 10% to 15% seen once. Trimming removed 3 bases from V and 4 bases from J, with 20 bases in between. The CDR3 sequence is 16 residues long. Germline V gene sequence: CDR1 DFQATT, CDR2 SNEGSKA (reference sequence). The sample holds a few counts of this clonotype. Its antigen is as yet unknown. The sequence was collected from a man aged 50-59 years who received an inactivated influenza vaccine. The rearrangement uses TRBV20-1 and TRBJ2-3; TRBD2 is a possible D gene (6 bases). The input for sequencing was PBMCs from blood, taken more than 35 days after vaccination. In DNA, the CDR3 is TGCAGTGCTAGTCCTCTGCCCGGGAGATTCCCAGATACGCAGTATTTT. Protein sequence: CSASPLPGRFPDTQYF.